This T cell receptor beta chain was retrieved from a study of cytomegalovirus exposure and HLA in healthy donors. General study results and limits: Researchers left out some V segments, among them TRBV6-2 and TRBV6-3, as indistinguishable. Reports indicate that TCR beta sequences accurately predicted the HLA-A and HLA-B alleles of most subjects. CMV serostatus was the only immune exposure information that was available. Among TCR beta chains of equal frequency, HLA-associated ones were more clonally expanded in a later analysis.

The CDR3 is made up of 14 amino acids. The germline V gene has CDR1 SGHRS and CDR2 YFSETQ. Trimming removed 6 bases from V and 3 bases from J; junction bases left unmatched: 5. As concerns this clone: Its antigen is unidentified.

It was with 60 Vbeta and 13 Jbeta primers that the PCR ran. Sequenced by immunoSEQ multiplex PCR; TCRdb stores in-frame clones only, minus some. The repertoire table contains some 160,000 clones. The gene calls are TRBV5-1 and TRBJ2-1, with 8 bases lining up with TRBD2. The sample comprised PBMCs. This receptor was taken from a man aged 25 to 45 in good health and CMV-seronegative. Written as DNA, the CDR3 is TGCGCCAGCACGGCAAGCGGGGGCTACAATGAGCAGTTCTTC. It yields the protein CASTASGGYNEQFF.